Detailed here is one T cell receptor (beta chain). These data are taken from a study of CD8 T cells in Susac syndrome. In blood CD8+ and CD4+ T cells, TCR beta underwent sequencing. The CDR3 totals 13 residues. The germline V gene encodes CDR1 MNHEY and CDR2 SVGAGI. The V and J ends lost 5 bases and 5 bases respectively, with 12 bases between them. A quantity of about 0.5 to 1 ug RNA underwent reverse transcription using random hexamers. Via MiXCR, TCRdb re-called the immunoSEQ multiplex PCR reads, giving one row per CDR3 protein. The top ten clones hold roughly 0.46% of a sample with about 85,000 distinct CDR3 sequences, around 93% of them seen once.

This sequence originates from a human donor with Susac syndrome. The rearrangement uses TRBV6-5 and TRBJ1-2, with a weak D call TRBD1 (5 bases). Sequences were obtained from CD8+ T cells from PBMCs. This CDR3 is CASSATAPYGYTF. In nucleotides, the CDR3 is TGTGCCAGCAGTGCGACAGCCCCTTATGGCTACACCTTC.